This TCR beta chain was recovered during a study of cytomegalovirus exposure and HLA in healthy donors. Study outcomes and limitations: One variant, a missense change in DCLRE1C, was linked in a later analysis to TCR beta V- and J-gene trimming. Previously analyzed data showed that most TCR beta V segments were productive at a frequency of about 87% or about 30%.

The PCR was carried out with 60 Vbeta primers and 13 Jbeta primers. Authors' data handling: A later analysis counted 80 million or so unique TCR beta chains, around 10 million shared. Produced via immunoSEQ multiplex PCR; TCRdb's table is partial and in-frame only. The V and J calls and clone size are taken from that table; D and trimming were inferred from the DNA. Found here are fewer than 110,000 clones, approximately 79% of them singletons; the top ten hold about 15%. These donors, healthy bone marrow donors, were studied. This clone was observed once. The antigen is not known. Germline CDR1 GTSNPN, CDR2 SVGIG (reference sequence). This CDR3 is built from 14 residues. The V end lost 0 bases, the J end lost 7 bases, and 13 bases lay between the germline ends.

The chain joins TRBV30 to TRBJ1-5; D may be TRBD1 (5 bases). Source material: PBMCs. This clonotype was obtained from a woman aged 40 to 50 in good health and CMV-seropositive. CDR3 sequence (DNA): TGTGCCTGGAGTGTTATGGGGCCAGAGCAGCCCCAGCATTTT. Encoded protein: CAWSVMGPEQPQHF.